This T cell receptor (beta chain) was identified in a study of CXCR3-negative and CXCR3-positive naive CD8 T cells. Study-wide results and limits: Memory CD8+ cells had much lower diversity, and both naive subsets had comparably high diversity. Fresh PBMCs went into most assays, and CXCR3 expression partly declined after cryopreservation.

The CDR3 is 19 residues long. Germline V gives CDR1 SGHAT, CDR2 FQNNGV. All TRB cDNA libraries came from 5' RACE performed with UMI labels. With the 5' RACE reads reprocessed, TCRdb shows one record per CDR3 protein and no DNA. This sample contains about 43,000 distinct CDR3 sequences. As concerns this clonotype: What it binds is not known.

The origin of this receptor is a human donor in good health. Some clones in this sample may be carry-over from other donors' samples. This chain joins TRBV11-2 and TRBJ2-1; the D call of TRBD2 rests on TCRdb alone, since no DNA is present to check it. The sequenced sample was memory CD8+ T cells from blood. The CDR3 loop reads CASSPIPRSSGRAPGEQFF. Together with reference TRBV11-2 and TRBJ2-1, the CDR3 gives the full variable domain: EAGVAQSPRYKIIEKRQSVAFWCNPISGHATLYWYQQILGQGPKLLIQFQNNGVVDDSQLPKDRFSAERLKGVDSTLKIQPAKLEDSAVYLCASSPIPRSSGRAPGEQFFGPGTRLTVL.